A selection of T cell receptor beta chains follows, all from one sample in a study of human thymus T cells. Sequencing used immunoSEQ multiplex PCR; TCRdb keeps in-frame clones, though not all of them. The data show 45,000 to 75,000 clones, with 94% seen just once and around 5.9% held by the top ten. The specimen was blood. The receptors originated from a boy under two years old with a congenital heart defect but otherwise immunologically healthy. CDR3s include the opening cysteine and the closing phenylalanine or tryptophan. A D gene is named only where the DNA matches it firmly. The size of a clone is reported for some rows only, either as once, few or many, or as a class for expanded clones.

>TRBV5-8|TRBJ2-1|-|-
CASSQWDEQFF
TGTGCCAGCAGCCAGTGGGATGAGCAGTTCTTC
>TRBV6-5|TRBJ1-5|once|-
CASRRGKNQPQHF
TGTGCCAGCAGACGCGGGAAGAATCAGCCCCAGCATTTT
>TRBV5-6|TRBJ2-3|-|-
CASNLLSDGYLIDTQYF
TGTGCCAGCAACCTATTATCCGACGGATACCTAATCGATACGCAGTATTTT
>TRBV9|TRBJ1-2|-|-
CASSVGGSPNYGYTF
TGTGCCAGCAGCGTAGGGGGCAGCCCCAACTATGGCTACACCTTC
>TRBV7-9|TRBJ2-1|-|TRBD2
CASSSARLAATYNEQFF
TGTGCCAGCAGCTCTGCCCGACTAGCGGCGACCTACAATGAGCAGTTCTTC
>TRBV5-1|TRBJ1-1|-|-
CASSLTGLVEAFF
TGCGCCAGCAGCTTGACAGGGCTCGTTGAAGCTTTCTTT
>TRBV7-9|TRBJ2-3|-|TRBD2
CASSLATSGRADTDTQYF
TGTGCCAGCAGCTTAGCTACTAGCGGGAGGGCTGACACAGATACGCAGTATTTT
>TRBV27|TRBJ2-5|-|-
CASSFGASYSETQYF
TGTGCCAGCAGTTTTGGGGCCTCCTACAGTGAGACCCAGTACTTC
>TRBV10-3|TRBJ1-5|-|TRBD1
CAISTGQLGNQPQHF
TGTGCCATCAGCACGGGACAGTTGGGCAATCAGCCCCAGCATTTT
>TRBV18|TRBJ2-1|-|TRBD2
CASSPLAGGPPEQFF
TGTGCCAGCTCACCACTCGCGGGGGGGCCTCCTGAGCAGTTCTTC
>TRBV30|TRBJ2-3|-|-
CAWSALRGGTDTQYF
TGTGCCTGGAGTGCCCTGAGAGGGGGGACAGATACGCAGTATTTT
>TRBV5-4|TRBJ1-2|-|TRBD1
CASSLGVRGRGYTF
TGTGCCAGCAGCTTGGGGGTCAGGGGGCGCGGCTACACCTTC
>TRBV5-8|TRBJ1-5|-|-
CASSSWTASNQPQHF
TGTGCCAGCAGCTCGTGGACAGCCAGCAATCAGCCCCAGCATTTT
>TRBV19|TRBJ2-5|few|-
CASSTLLRGVQETQYF
TGTGCCAGTAGTACTCTTCTCAGGGGGGTCCAGGAGACCCAGTACTTC
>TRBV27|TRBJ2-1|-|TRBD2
CASTRGTSGGAGEQFF
TGTGCCAGCACCAGAGGGACTAGCGGGGGGGCGGGTGAGCAGTTCTTC
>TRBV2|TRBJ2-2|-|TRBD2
CASTPGGTNTGELFF
TGTGCCAGCACCCCGGGGGGTACGAACACCGGGGAGCTGTTTTTT
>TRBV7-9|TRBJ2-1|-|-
CASSLRKSSYNEQFF
TGTGCCAGCAGCTTGCGGAAGAGCTCCTACAATGAGCAGTTCTTC
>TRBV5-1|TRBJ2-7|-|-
CASSLDVAGYEQYF
TGCGCCAGCAGCTTGGATGTCGCCGGGTACGAGCAGTACTTC
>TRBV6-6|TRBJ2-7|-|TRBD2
CASSYPQGGSNYEQYF
TGTGCCAGCAGTTACCCGCAAGGCGGGAGCAACTACGAGCAGTACTTC
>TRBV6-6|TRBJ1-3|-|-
CASSFGDGNTIYF
TGTGCCAGCAGTTTCGGGGATGGAAACACCATATATTTT
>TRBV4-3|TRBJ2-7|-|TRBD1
CASSQADRASYEQYF
TGCGCCAGCAGCCAAGCAGACAGGGCCTCCTACGAGCAGTACTTC
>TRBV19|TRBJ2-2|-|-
CASSPRSYTGELFF
TGTGCCAGTAGTCCCCGAAGTTACACCGGGGAGCTGTTTTTT
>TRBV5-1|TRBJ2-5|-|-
CASSLMTQETQYF
TGCGCCAGCAGCTTGATGACCCAAGAGACCCAGTACTTC
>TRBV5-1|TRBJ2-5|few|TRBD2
CASSLAMERGETQYF
TGCGCCAGCAGCTTGGCCATGGAGCGGGGGGAGACCCAGTACTTC
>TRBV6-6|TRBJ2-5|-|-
CASSYAQGRETQYF
TGTGCCAGCAGTTACGCACAGGGTCGAGAGACCCAGTACTTC
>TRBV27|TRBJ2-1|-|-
CASSGESYNEQFF
TGTGCCAGCAGTGGAGAGTCGTACAATGAGCAGTTCTTC
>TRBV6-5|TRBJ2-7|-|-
CASRNTQGPYEQYF
TGTGCCAGCAGAAACACACAGGGACCGTACGAGCAGTACTTC
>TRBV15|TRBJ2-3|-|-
CATSRDSHSRVADTQYF
TGTGCCACCAGCAGAGATAGTCACTCAAGGGTGGCAGATACGCAGTATTTT
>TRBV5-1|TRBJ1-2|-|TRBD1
CASSNHRGRGYGYTF
TGCGCCAGCAGCAACCACAGGGGGCGAGGCTATGGCTACACCTTC
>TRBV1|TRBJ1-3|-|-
CTSSQDGSQGYGNTIYF
TGCACCAGCAGCCAAGACGGGTCACAGGGTTATGGAAACACCATATATTTT
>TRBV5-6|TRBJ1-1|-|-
CASSPLSGQTEAFF
TGTGCCAGCAGCCCACTATCAGGGCAGACTGAAGCTTTCTTT
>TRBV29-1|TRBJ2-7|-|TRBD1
CSVGGQGNIYEQYF
TGCAGCGTTGGGGGACAGGGGAATATCTACGAGCAGTACTTC
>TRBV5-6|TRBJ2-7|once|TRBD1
CASSLAGGWYEQYF
TGTGCCAGCAGCTTGGCAGGGGGATGGTACGAGCAGTACTTC
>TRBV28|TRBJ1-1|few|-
CASRFRGNTEAFF
TGTGCCAGCAGATTCAGGGGGAACACTGAAGCTTTCTTT
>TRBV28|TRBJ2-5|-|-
CATLISMAQETQYF
TGTGCCACCCTCATCAGCATGGCTCAAGAGACCCAGTACTTC
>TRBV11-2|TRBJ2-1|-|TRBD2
CASSGTVTSGSYNEQFF
TGTGCCAGCAGTGGTACCGTGACTAGCGGGAGTTACAATGAGCAGTTCTTC
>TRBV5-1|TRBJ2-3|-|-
CASSLAWQGDTQYF
TGCGCCAGCAGCTTGGCCTGGCAGGGAGATACGCAGTATTTT
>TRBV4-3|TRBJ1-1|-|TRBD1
CASSQNRGHTEAFF
TGCGCCAGCAGCCAGAACAGGGGGCACACTGAAGCTTTCTTT
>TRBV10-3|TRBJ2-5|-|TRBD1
CAISGTGLQETQYF
TGTGCCATCAGTGGGACAGGTCTTCAAGAGACCCAGTACTTC
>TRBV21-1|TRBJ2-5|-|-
CASSARGSRQETQYF
TGTGCCAGCAGCGCCAGGGGGTCACGGCAAGAGACCCAGTACTTC
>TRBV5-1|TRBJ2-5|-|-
CASSLLSRETQYF
TGCGCCAGCAGCTTATTATCGCGAGAGACCCAGTACTTC
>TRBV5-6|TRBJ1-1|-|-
CASSLIRAETNTEAFF
TGTGCCAGCAGCTTAATCAGGGCAGAGACGAACACTGAAGCTTTCTTT
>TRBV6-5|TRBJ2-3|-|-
CASSYSYSTDTQYF
TGTGCCAGCAGTTACTCGTACAGCACAGATACGCAGTATTTT
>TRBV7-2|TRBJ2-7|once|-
CASSLASPYEQYF
TGTGCCAGCAGCTTAGCGAGCCCCTACGAGCAGTACTTC
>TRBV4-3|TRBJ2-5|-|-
CASSPRQSQETQYF
TGCGCCAGCAGCCCCCGACAGTCCCAAGAGACCCAGTACTTC